These T cell receptor beta chains were read from a single sample in a study of shared clonotypes between healthy human individuals. Repertoires were generated with immunoSEQ multiplex PCR, while TCRdb's copy carries only in-frame clones and drops some. The sample lists some 2,400,000 clones, approximately 96% occurring once. The sample was naive CD4+ T cells sorted from blood. The receptor set was obtained from a young man in good health. Each CDR3 is given with its conserved first and last residue. A D gene is named only where the DNA matches it firmly. Clone size is not always given. Where it is, it says once, few, many or a class for expanded clones.

d_call	v_call	j_call	clone_size	cdr3_aa	cdr3_nt
TRBD1	TRBV28	TRBJ1-2	NA	CASSHSFGGQETYGYTF	TGTGCCAGCAGTCACTCGTTTGGGGGACAGGAAACCTATGGCTACACCTTC
TRBD2	TRBV19	TRBJ2-7	once	CASRVAGGTYEQYF	TGTGCCAGTAGGGTAGCGGGGGGAACCTACGAGCAGTACTTC
TRBD2	TRBV4-3	TRBJ2-3	once	CASSRLVSGRGADTQYF	TGCGCCAGCAGCAGACTTGTTAGCGGGAGGGGCGCAGATACGCAGTATTTT
NA	TRBV10-3	TRBJ1-3	NA	CAISELGNTIYF	TGTGCCATCTCCGAGTTAGGAAACACCATATATTTT
TRBD1	TRBV2	TRBJ1-6	NA	CASSAPGQGNSPLHF	TGTGCCAGCAGTGCGCCGGGACAGGGGAATTCACCCCTCCACTTT
NA	TRBV20-1	TRBJ2-7	NA	CSSRDSEQYF	TGCAGTTCCAGGGACTCCGAGCAGTACTTC
NA	TRBV7-9	TRBJ2-3	NA	CASGITDTQYF	TGTGCCAGCGGGATCACAGATACGCAGTATTTT
NA	TRBV5-1	TRBJ2-7	NA	CASSLEGGTYEQYF	TGCGCCAGCAGCTTGGAGGGCGGGACCTACGAGCAGTACTTC
TRBD1	TRBV5-4	TRBJ1-2	once	CASSPGQLPYGYTF	TGTGCCAGCAGCCCGGGACAGCTTCCCTATGGCTACACCTTC
NA	TRBV7-9	TRBJ2-7	NA	CASSLLSGSSYEQYF	TGTGCCAGCAGCTTATTATCGGGGTCCTCCTACGAGCAGTACTTC
TRBD1	TRBV6-1	TRBJ1-5	NA	CASSGIGWDRDSNQPQHF	TGTGCCAGCAGTGGAATCGGTTGGGACAGGGATAGCAATCAGCCCCAGCATTTT
NA	TRBV28	TRBJ1-2	NA	CASSLSVNYGYTF	TGTGCCAGCAGTTTATCGGTTAACTATGGCTACACCTTC
NA	TRBV10-3	TRBJ2-7	NA	CAISRDRVSYEQYF	TGTGCCATCAGCCGGGACCGAGTCTCCTACGAGCAGTACTTC
TRBD2	TRBV30	TRBJ2-3	NA	CAWSASGVNTDTQYF	TGTGCCTGGAGTGCTAGCGGGGTAAACACAGATACGCAGTATTTT
NA	TRBV28	TRBJ1-2	NA	CASSPGRGYGYTF	TGTGCCAGCAGCCCAGGGAGGGGGTATGGCTACACCTTC
NA	TRBV30	TRBJ1-4	NA	CAWSVWANEKLFF	TGTGCCTGGAGTGTCTGGGCTAATGAAAAACTGTTTTTT
NA	TRBV30	TRBJ1-4	NA	CAWSVGLGDGKLFF	TGTGCCTGGAGTGTAGGTCTGGGGGATGGGAAACTGTTTTTT
NA	TRBV15	TRBJ2-2	NA	CATSRDRLGGDGELFF	TGTGCCACCAGCAGAGACCGACTCGGAGGGGACGGGGAGCTGTTTTTT
TRBD2	TRBV5-4	TRBJ2-5	NA	CASSQSGGGAETQYF	TGTGCCAGCAGCCAAAGCGGGGGGGGTGCGGAGACCCAGTACTTC
NA	TRBV5-5	TRBJ2-5	NA	CASSRWGETQYF	TGTGCCAGCAGCCGTTGGGGAGAGACCCAGTACTTC
TRBD1	TRBV5-6	TRBJ1-6	NA	CASSPTGVYPLHF	TGTGCCAGCAGCCCGACAGGGGTTTACCCCCTCCACTTT
NA	TRBV2	TRBJ2-2	NA	CASSFFGEGGELFF	TGTGCCAGCAGTTTTTTTGGTGAGGGAGGGGAGCTGTTTTTT
NA	TRBV29-1	TRBJ2-5	NA	CSVRSDQETQYF	TGCAGCGTTAGATCCGACCAAGAGACCCAGTACTTC
TRBD2	TRBV2	TRBJ2-3	once	CASTEQRGGSDTQYF	TGTGCCAGCACTGAACAGCGGGGGGGCTCAGATACGCAGTATTTT
TRBD2	TRBV19	TRBJ2-5	NA	CASSSTSGVETQYF	TGTGCCAGTAGTAGCACTAGCGGGGTGGAGACCCAGTACTTC
TRBD1	TRBV6-1	TRBJ1-4	NA	CASSEGVRGNEKLFF	TGTGCCAGCAGTGAAGGAGTCAGGGGGAATGAAAAACTGTTTTTT
TRBD2	TRBV6-5	TRBJ2-3	NA	CASSYVTSGGATQYF	TGTGCCAGCAGTTACGTCACTAGCGGGGGTGCAACGCAGTATTTT
NA	TRBV15	TRBJ1-2	NA	CATSLWGEGDGYTF	TGTGCCACCTCCTTGTGGGGGGAAGGGGATGGCTACACCTTC
TRBD1	TRBV4-1	TRBJ1-2	NA	CASRDGTAITHGYTF	TGCGCCAGCAGAGACGGGACAGCCATAACTCATGGCTACACCTTC
NA	TRBV28	TRBJ1-6	NA	CASSLRGRGSSYNSPLHF	TGTGCCAGCAGTTTAAGGGGGAGGGGAAGCTCCTATAATTCACCCCTCCACTTT
TRBD1	TRBV11-2	TRBJ1-1	NA	CASSSINRGRGGSEAFF	TGTGCCAGCAGCTCGATTAACAGGGGGCGTGGTGGGTCTGAAGCTTTCTTT
NA	TRBV2	TRBJ2-3	NA	CASSDDLATRTDTQYF	TGTGCCAGCAGTGACGATCTAGCGACCCGCACAGATACGCAGTATTTT
TRBD2	TRBV5-4	TRBJ2-7	NA	CASSLVAGGSNEQYF	TGTGCCAGCAGCTTGGTAGCGGGAGGGAGCAACGAGCAGTACTTC
TRBD1	TRBV6-1	TRBJ2-1	NA	CASSERDRDFPQFF	TGTGCCAGCAGTGAAAGGGACAGGGATTTCCCACAGTTCTTC
NA	TRBV2	TRBJ1-2	NA	CASSEAVIYGYTF	TGTGCCAGCAGTGAGGCAGTGATCTATGGCTACACCTTC
NA	TRBV12-2	TRBJ1-6	NA	CASRLPGHWPLHF	TGTGCAAGTCGCTTACCGGGACATTGGCCCCTCCACTTT
NA	TRBV9	TRBJ2-5	NA	CASSPGRSGPYQETQYF	TGTGCCAGCAGCCCAGGGAGGTCAGGGCCCTACCAAGAGACCCAGTACTTC
NA	TRBV6-1	TRBJ1-3	NA	CASSGTAGSGNTIYF	TGTGCCAGCAGTGGGACAGCAGGTTCTGGAAACACCATATATTTT
NA	TRBV11-2	TRBJ2-1	NA	CASSEGPPNEQFF	TGTGCCAGCAGCGAGGGACCGCCCAATGAGCAGTTCTTC
TRBD1	TRBV7-2	TRBJ1-5	NA	CASSLGWTGGPQPQHF	TGTGCCAGCAGCTTAGGTTGGACAGGGGGCCCGCAGCCCCAGCATTTT
NA	TRBV6-5	TRBJ2-2	NA	CASKTTGNTGELFF	TGTGCCAGCAAAACGACGGGAAACACCGGGGAGCTGTTTTTT
NA	TRBV25-1	TRBJ1-2	NA	CASSEWGGYYGYTF	TGTGCCAGCAGTGAATGGGGGGGGTACTATGGCTACACCTTC
NA	TRBV6-6	TRBJ1-2	NA	CASSLTTGSLYGYTF	TGTGCCAGCAGCCTAACCACAGGGTCTTTATATGGCTACACCTTC
NA	TRBV28	TRBJ2-7	NA	CASSSIGGSPYEQYF	TGTGCCAGCAGCTCCATCGGGGGCTCCCCCTACGAGCAGTACTTC
TRBD1	TRBV5-1	TRBJ1-1	NA	CASSLTRTGVMNTEAFF	TGCGCCAGCAGCTTGACGAGGACAGGAGTTATGAACACTGAAGCTTTCTTT
NA	TRBV7-2	TRBJ2-1	NA	CASSLVLLNNEQFF	TGTGCCAGCAGCTTAGTATTACTCAACAATGAGCAGTTCTTC
NA	TRBV2	TRBJ1-2	NA	CASSEEGSNYGYTF	TGTGCCAGCAGTGAAGAGGGATCGAACTATGGCTACACCTTC
NA	TRBV28	TRBJ1-4	once	CASSSGTHNEKLFF	TGTGCCAGCAGTTCAGGGACCCATAATGAAAAACTGTTTTTT
TRBD1	TRBV2	TRBJ2-7	NA	CASSPRTGSAYEQYF	TGTGCCAGCAGTCCAAGGACAGGGTCGGCGTACGAGCAGTACTTC
NA	TRBV7-9	TRBJ2-4	NA	CASSLKSGLAKNIQYF	TGTGCCAGCAGCTTGAAATCGGGCCTAGCCAAAAACATTCAGTACTTC
NA	TRBV18	TRBJ2-1	once	CASSPFQGRDNEQFF	TGTGCCAGCTCACCATTCCAGGGGAGGGACAATGAGCAGTTCTTC